This TCR beta chain is drawn from a study of T cells in Graves' hyperthyroidism and ophthalmopathy. Regarding the study as a whole: Most expanded thyroid clonotypes above 0.001 recurred in blood.

This clonotype was counted between two and nine times. Its antigen remains unidentified. Amplification targeted TCR beta CDR3 regions from RNA transcripts. Carried out on the TCR CDR3, a first-round RT-PCR used the HTBI primer set. TCRdb processed the multiplex PCR reads anew with MiXCR; each CDR3 protein has one entry. The table shows roughly 740,000 distinct CDR3 sequences, with about a sixth occurring only once. This CDR3 is built from 14 residues. Germline V gives CDR1 MGHRA, CDR2 YSYEKL. V trimming: 4 bases; J trimming: 9 bases; junction bases outside the gene matches: 9. This chain uses TRBV4-1 with TRBJ1-2; 9 bases map to TRBD1. Input material: blood. The source of this sequence is a man younger than 35 with Graves' hyperthyroidism. The CDR3 region is CASSPPGTGKSYTF. The CDR3 nucleotides read TGCGCCAGCAGCCCTCCAGGGACAGGGAAAAGCTACACCTTC.